This T cell receptor beta chain was documented in a study of naive and memory T cell subsets. Study observations and caveats: Tuberculin site TCR excess was interpreted as type IV hypersensitivity infiltration. The RNA method is potentially sensitive to activation and differentiation changes.

The SP2 primer and nested alpha and beta constant region primers amplified ligated cDNA in four rounds. TCRdb redid the calling of the UMI-ligation and nested PCR reads with MiXCR, one entry per CDR3 protein. The profile shows about 14,000 distinct CDR3 sequences, about 5% of them singletons. The treatment was: skin biopsy from PPD injection site in Mantoux-positive individual. The library had UMIs added by 3' ligation of an oligonucleotide to TCR cDNA. Reverse transcription used DNase-treated unsorted total RNA, aiming for roughly 1 to 1000 ng. The table lists this clonotype with a few counts. Antigen specificity is unknown. This clonotype was obtained from an adult in good health. The material sequenced was skin, taken from a tuberculin skin test site.

The CDR3 here is CASSQPLARGYNEQFF. CDR3 bases: TGTGCCAGCAGCCAGCCTTTGGCGCGGGGGTACAATGAGCAGTTCTTC. The chain combines TRBV4-2 with TRBJ2-1; 7 bases are shared with TRBD2. The CDR3 runs to 16 residues. Germline loops: CDR1 LGHNA, CDR2 YNFKEQ. The V segment lost 3 bases and the J segment 4 bases; nucleotides outside the gene matches: 9.